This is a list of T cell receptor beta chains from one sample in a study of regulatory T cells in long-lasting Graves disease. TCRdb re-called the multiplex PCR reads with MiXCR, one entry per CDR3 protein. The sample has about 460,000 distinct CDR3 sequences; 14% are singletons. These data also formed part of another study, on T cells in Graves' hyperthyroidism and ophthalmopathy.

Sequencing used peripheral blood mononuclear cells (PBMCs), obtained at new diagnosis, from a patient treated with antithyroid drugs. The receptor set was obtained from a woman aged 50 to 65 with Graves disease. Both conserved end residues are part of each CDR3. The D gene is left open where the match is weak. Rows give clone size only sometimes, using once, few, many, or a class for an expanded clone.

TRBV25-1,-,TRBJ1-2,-,CASSDQGTNYGYTF,TGTGCCAGCAGTGATCAGGGGACTAACTATGGCTACACCTTC
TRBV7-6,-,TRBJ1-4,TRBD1,CASSFRSGGRTNEKLFF,TGTGCCAGCAGCTTTCGCTCAGGGGGTAGGACTAATGAAAAACTGTTTTTT
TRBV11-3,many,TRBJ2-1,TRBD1,CASSPGDRGSDNEQFF,TGTGCCAGCAGCCCCGGGGACAGGGGGTCGGACAATGAGCAGTTCTTC
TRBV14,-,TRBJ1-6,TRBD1,CASSLRRGQGASPLHF,TGTGCCAGCAGCCTAAGGCGTGGACAGGGGGCATCACCCCTCCACTTT
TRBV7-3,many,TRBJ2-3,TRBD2,CASRLGGGLAGGGATDTQYF,TGTGCCAGCAGGCTCGGTGGGGGACTAGCGGGAGGAGGAGCAACAGATACGCAGTATTTT
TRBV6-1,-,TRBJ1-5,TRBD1,CASRTGQSNQPQHF,TGTGCCAGCAGGACGGGACAGAGCAATCAGCCCCAGCATTTT
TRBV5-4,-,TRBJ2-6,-,CASQTSGANVLTF,TGTGCCAGTCAGACTTCTGGGGCCAACGTCCTGACTTTC
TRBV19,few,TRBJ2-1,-,CASSNQEDSYNEQFF,TGTGCCAGTAGTAATCAGGAAGACTCCTACAATGAGCAGTTCTTC
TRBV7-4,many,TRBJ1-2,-,CASSPKDRRLGYGYTF,TGTGCCAGCAGCCCGAAGGACCGTAGACTGGGCTATGGCTACACCTTC
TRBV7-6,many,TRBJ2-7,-,CASSPQGGEEQYF,TGTGCCAGCAGCCCCCAAGGGGGGGAAGAGCAGTACTTC
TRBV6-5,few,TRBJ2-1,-,CASSYWGAGLSSYNEQFF,TGTGCCAGCAGTTACTGGGGCGCGGGACTGTCCTCCTACAATGAGCAGTTCTTC
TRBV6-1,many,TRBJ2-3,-,CASSRSANPRTDTQYF,TGTGCCAGCAGTAGGTCGGCAAACCCTCGCACAGATACGCAGTATTTT
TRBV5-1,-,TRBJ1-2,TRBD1,CASSLGGTGLDGYTF,TGCGCCAGCAGCCTGGGGGGGACAGGGCTGGATGGCTACACCTTC
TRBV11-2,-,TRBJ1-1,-,CASSLAVPEAFF,TGTGCCAGCAGCTTAGCAGTCCCTGAAGCTTTCTTT
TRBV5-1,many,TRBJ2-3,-,CASSLQPASTDTQYF,TGCGCCAGCAGCTTACAGCCTGCTAGCACAGATACGCAGTATTTT
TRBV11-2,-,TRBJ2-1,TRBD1,CASRGGTGQYNEQFF,TGTGCCAGTCGCGGTGGGACAGGACAATACAATGAGCAGTTCTTC
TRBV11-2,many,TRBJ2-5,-,CASSLGGRETQYF,TGTGCCAGCAGCTTGGGCGGGCGGGAGACCCAGTACTTC
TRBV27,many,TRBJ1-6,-,CASRRAVDYNSPLHF,TGTGCCAGCAGGAGGGCCGTAGACTATAATTCACCCCTCCACTTT
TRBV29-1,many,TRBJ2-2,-,CTATGNTGELFF,TGCACAGCTACAGGGAACACCGGGGAGCTGTTTTTT
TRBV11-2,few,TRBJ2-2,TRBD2,CASSPIPSGTYTGELFF,TGTGCCAGCAGCCCGATCCCTAGCGGGACGTACACCGGGGAGCTGTTTTTT
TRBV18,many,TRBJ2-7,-,CASSPQPGLIYEQYF,TGTGCCAGCTCACCACAACCTGGCCTCATCTACGAGCAGTACTTC
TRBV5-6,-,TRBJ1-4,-,CASSLEQGREKLFF,TGTGCCAGCAGCTTGGAGCAGGGCCGCGAAAAACTGTTTTTT
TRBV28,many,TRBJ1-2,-,CASSLEGGYGYTF,TGTGCCAGCAGCTTGGAAGGGGGCTATGGCTACACCTTC
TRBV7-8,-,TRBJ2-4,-,CASSTQRGLAKNIQYF,TGTGCCAGCAGCACCCAACGGGGGCTAGCCAAAAACATTCAGTACTTC
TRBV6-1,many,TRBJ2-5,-,CASRSPRDQETQYF,TGTGCCAGCAGGTCGCCGCGAGACCAAGAGACCCAGTACTTC
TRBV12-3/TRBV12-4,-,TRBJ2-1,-,CASSLMRLVISHNEQFF,TGTGCCAGCAGTTTAATGAGACTAGTGATCAGCCACAATGAGCAGTTCTTC
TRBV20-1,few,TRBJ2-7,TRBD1,CSARVGQGAGEQYF,TGCAGTGCTAGGGTGGGACAGGGGGCGGGAGAGCAGTACTTC
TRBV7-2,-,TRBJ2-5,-,CASSPPRTARQATQYF,TGTGCCAGCAGCCCCCCCCGCACAGCGCGTCAAGCTACCCAGTACTTC
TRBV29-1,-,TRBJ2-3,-,CSGSVDTQYF,TGCAGCGGCTCGGTAGATACGCAGTATTTT
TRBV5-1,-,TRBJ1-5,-,CASRRDTNQPQHF,TGCGCCAGCCGTCGGGACACCAATCAGCCCCAGCATTTT
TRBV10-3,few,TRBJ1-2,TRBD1,CAISNSLGQGGVDYGYTF,TGTGCCATCAGTAACTCCCTGGGACAGGGGGGAGTCGACTATGGCTACACCTTC
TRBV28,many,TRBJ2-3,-,CASSLPEKPGADTQYF,TGTGCCAGCAGTTTACCCGAAAAGCCGGGGGCAGATACGCAGTATTTT
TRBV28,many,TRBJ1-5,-,CASSLGRAFRNSNQPQHF,TGTGCCAGCAGCCTCGGCCGAGCATTCCGGAATAGCAATCAGCCCCAGCATTTT
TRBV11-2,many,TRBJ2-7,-,CASSSSSPLYEQYF,TGTGCCAGCAGCTCCTCTTCTCCCCTATACGAGCAGTACTTC
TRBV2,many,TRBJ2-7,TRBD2,CASMRRESSYEQYF,TGTGCCAGCATGAGGCGGGAGAGTAGCTACGAGCAGTACTTC
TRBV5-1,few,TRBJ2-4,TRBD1,CASSPDRGNTQYF,TGCGCCAGCAGCCCGGACAGGGGGAATACTCAGTACTTC
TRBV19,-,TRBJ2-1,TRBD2,CASSIGLAGGSAYNEQFF,TGTGCCAGTAGTATCGGACTAGCGGGAGGGAGCGCCTACAATGAGCAGTTCTTC
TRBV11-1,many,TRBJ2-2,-,CASSSRGGTGELFF,TGTGCCAGCAGCTCCCGGGGCGGGACCGGGGAGCTGTTTTTT
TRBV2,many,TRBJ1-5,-,CASSYRQELSNQPQHF,TGTGCCAGCAGTTACCGTCAGGAACTAAGCAATCAGCCCCAGCATTTT
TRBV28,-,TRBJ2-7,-,CASSLGQISSYEQYF,TGTGCCAGCAGCTTGGGACAAATTTCCTCCTACGAGCAGTACTTC
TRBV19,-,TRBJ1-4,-,CASSIIQGATNEKLFF,TGTGCCAGTAGTATAATCCAGGGCGCCACTAATGAAAAACTGTTTTTT